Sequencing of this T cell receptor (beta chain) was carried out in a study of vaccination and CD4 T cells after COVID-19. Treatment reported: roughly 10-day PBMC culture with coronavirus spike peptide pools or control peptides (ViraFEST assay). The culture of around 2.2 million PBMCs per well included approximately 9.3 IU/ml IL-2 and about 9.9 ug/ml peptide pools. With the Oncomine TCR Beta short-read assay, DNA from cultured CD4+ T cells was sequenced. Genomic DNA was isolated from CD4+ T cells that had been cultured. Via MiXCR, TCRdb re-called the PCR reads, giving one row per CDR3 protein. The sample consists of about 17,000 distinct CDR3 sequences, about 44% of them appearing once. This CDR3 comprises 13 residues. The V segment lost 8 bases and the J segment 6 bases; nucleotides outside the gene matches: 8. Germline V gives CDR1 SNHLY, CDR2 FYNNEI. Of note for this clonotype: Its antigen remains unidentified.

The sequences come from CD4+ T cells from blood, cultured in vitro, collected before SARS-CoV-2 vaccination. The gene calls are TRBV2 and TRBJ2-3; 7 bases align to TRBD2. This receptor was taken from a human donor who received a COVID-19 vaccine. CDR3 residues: CASGTSATDTQYF. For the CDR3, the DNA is TGTGCCAGCGGCACTAGCGCAACCGATACGCAGTATTTT.